The 27 T cell receptor beta chains listed next were all sequenced from one sample in a study of blood T cell repertoires in COVID-19. Libraries were prepared by immunoSEQ multiplex PCR; TCRdb keeps only in-frame clonotypes and omits some of them. The sample lists tens of thousands of clones; around 90% were seen once. Material for sequencing was peripheral blood. Receptor source: a human donor in a cohort sampled during active COVID-19.

The V call is TRBV6-2 or TRBV6-3, the J call TRBJ1-1, with TRBD1 matching 9 bases. The trim removed 6 bases at V and 11 bases at J, leaving 10 bases unmatched. CDR3 length equals 13 residues. In germline, CDR1 is MNHEY, CDR2 SVGEGT. CDR3 region: CASSHGQGREAFF. The CDR3 DNA sequence: TGTGCCAGCAGCCACGGACAGGGGAGAGAGGCTTTCTTT.

The V gene is TRBV6-4, the J gene TRBJ1-1; TRBD1 might be the D (5 bases). Trimming cost V 6 bases and J 3 bases, with 20 bases left between them. Germline CDR1 reads MRHNA; CDR2 reads SNTAGT. This CDR3 region has 16 residues. The CDR3 DNA reads TGTGCCAGCAGGCGAGGCCCCGATGGGGCGGACACTGAAGCTTTCTTT. It specifies CASRRGPDGADTEAFF.

This clone was found once. The rearrangement joins TRBV5-5 to TRBJ1-1, with TRBD1 matching over 9 bases. Germline V CDR1 and CDR2: SGHKS, YYEKEE (reference sequence). Trimming removed 0 bases from V and 0 bases from J; junction bases left unmatched: 9. The CDR3 is 18 residues long. The CDR3 DNA reads TGTGCCAGCAGCTTGGCCGGACGGACAGGGGCCTTGAACACTGAAGCTTTCTTT. Protein: CASSLAGRTGALNTEAFF.

There are a few counts of this clone. The V call is TRBV6-6, the J call TRBJ1-6; possibly TRBD1 for D (5 bases). CDR1 is MNHNY, CDR2 SVGAGI, per germline (reference sequence). The CDR3 runs 16 residues. Trimming removed 0 bases from V and 6 bases from J, with 12 bases in between. CDR3 sequence: CASSYSQGLLNSPLHF. The DNA of the CDR3 is TGTGCCAGCAGTTACTCTCAGGGACTGCTTAATTCACCCCTCCACTTT.

This chain joins TRBV19 and TRBJ1-6; 9 nucleotides line up with TRBD1. J lost 5 bases, V lost 6 bases, and 5 bases had no gene match. The CDR3 runs 15 residues. The germline CDR1 and CDR2 sequences are LNHDA and SQIVND (reference sequence). The CDR3 here is CASRPQGADNSPLHF. The CDR3 nucleotides read TGTGCCAGTAGACCACAGGGGGCTGATAATTCACCCCTCCACTTT.

V gene TRBV9 combines with J gene TRBJ2-7; D may be TRBD2 (5 bases). Trimming took 0 bases from V and 1 from J, leaving 5 bases between them. CDR1 is SGDLS, CDR2 YYNGEE, per germline. The CDR3 loop spans 13 amino acids. In nucleotides, the CDR3 is TGTGCCAGCAGCGTAGCGGGGTCCTACGAGCAGTACTTC. This encodes CASSVAGSYEQYF. Based on the CDR3 plus reference TRBV9 and TRBJ2-7, the full variable domain is DSGVTQTPKHLITATGQRVTLRCSPRSGDLSVYWYQQSLDQGLQFLIQYYNGEERAKGNILERFSAQQFPDLHSELNLSSLELGDSALYFCASSVAGSYEQYFGPGTRLTVT.

The chain uses TRBV10-3 and TRBJ2-7, with TRBD1 as a possible D gene (6 bases). The CDR3 totals 15 residues. In germline, CDR1 is ENHRY, CDR2 SYGVKD. The V end was cut by 3 bases, the J end by 0 bases, with 12 bases between. DNA of the CDR3: TGTGCCATCAGTGATGGGGGCTGGAGCTCCTACGAGCAGTACTTC. Protein product: CAISDGGWSSYEQYF.

The V call is TRBV18, the J call TRBJ1-1, with D unresolved. Trimming removed 6 bases from V and 5 bases from J, with 10 bases in between. The CDR3 has 12 amino acids. Germline CDR1 and CDR2: KGHSH and LQKENI. The CDR3 here is CASSRSSTEAFF. As DNA, the CDR3 is TGTGCCAGCTCCCGAAGTAGTACTGAAGCTTTCTTT.

The chain carries TRBV6-5 and TRBJ1-1, with TRBD1 as a possible D gene (5 bases). There are 15 residues in the CDR3. CDR1 is MNHEY, CDR2 SVGAGI, per germline. Trimming pared 5 bases from V and 5 bases from J, leaving 18 bases between. CDR3 coding DNA: TGTGCCAGCAGTCGGGACCTTCGAGGGAGGACTGAAGCTTTCTTT. Its translation: CASSRDLRGRTEAFF.

The CDR3 loop reads CAISQGQQNEKLFF. For the CDR3, the DNA is TGTGCCATCAGTCAGGGGCAGCAGAATGAAAAACTGTTTTTT. The rearrangement uses TRBV10-3 and TRBJ1-4; TRBD1 is a possible D gene (6 bases). CDR1 and CDR2 (germline): ENHRY, SYGVKD. V shed 5 bases and J shed 5 bases, with 12 bases lying between them. CDR3 length: 14 residues.

The chain has TRBV19 and TRBJ1-5; TRBD1 is a possible D gene (6 bases). The germline CDR1 and CDR2 sequences are LNHDA and SQIVND (reference sequence). The CDR3 is 14 amino acids. Trimming pared 7 bases from V and 0 bases from J, leaving 10 bases between. The DNA of the CDR3 is TGTGCCAGTAAAGAGGGGGATAGCAATCAGCCCCAGCATTTT. It is translated as CASKEGDSNQPQHF.

The chain is built from TRBV6-6 and TRBJ1-1, with 7 bases identical to TRBD1. The ends lost 5 bases at V and 3 bases at J; junction bases unmatched: 3. Germline V CDR1 and CDR2: MNHNY, SVGAGI (reference sequence). CDR3 length: 13 residues. The CDR3 DNA sequence: TGTGCCAGCAGTCAGACAGGGTACACTGAAGCTTTCTTT. Translation: CASSQTGYTEAFF.

V usage is TRBV7-9 and J usage is TRBJ2-7, with 8 nucleotides matching TRBD1. The germline V gene has CDR1 SEHNR and CDR2 FQNEAQ (reference sequence). The length of the CDR3 is 12 residues. J lost 5 bases, V lost 5 bases, and 2 bases had no gene match. The CDR3 region is CASSMTGDEQYF. The CDR3, as DNA: TGTGCCAGCAGCATGACAGGGGACGAGCAGTACTTC.

The chain recombines TRBV7-9 with TRBJ2-7, with 8 bases lining up with TRBD1. The CDR3 is 14 residues long. V lost 1 base, J lost 5 bases, and 4 bases stayed unmatched. The germline V gene encodes CDR1 SEHNR and CDR2 FQNEAQ (reference sequence). The CDR3 loop reads CASSLGQGRNEQYF. The CDR3 bases are TGTGCCAGCAGCTTAGGACAGGGGCGGAACGAGCAGTACTTC. Looking up the rest from reference TRBV7-9 and TRBJ2-7 gives the full variable domain: DTGVSQNPRHKITKRGQNVTFRCDPISEHNRLYWYRQTLGQGPEFLTYFQNEAQLEKSRLLSDRFSAERPKGSFSTLEIQRTEQGDSAMYLCASSLGQGRNEQYFGPGTRLTVT.

CDR3 loop: CASSYARTVGGNTIYF. The CDR3 bases are TGTGCCAGCAGTTACGCGAGGACAGTGGGTGGAAACACCATATATTTT. The chain combines TRBV6-5 with TRBJ1-3, with D maybe TRBD1 (6 bases). V was shortened by 2 bases and J by 3 bases, with 14 bases between the two germline ends. The CDR3 contains 16 residues. Looked up from germline, CDR1 is MNHEY and CDR2 is SVGAGI.

V and J are TRBV6-6 and TRBJ1-2, with unresolved D. The length of the CDR3 is 14 residues. Trimming removed 9 bases at V and 0 bases at J, with 14 bases between. The germline CDR1 and CDR2 sequences are MNHNY and SVGAGI (reference sequence). CDR3 sequence reads: CASNPQLTNYGYTF. CDR3 sequence (DNA): TGTGCCAGTAACCCACAGCTTACTAACTATGGCTACACCTTC.

The chain employs TRBV4-3 and TRBJ1-1; 8 bases align to TRBD1. Germline-derived CDR1 and CDR2 are LGHNA and YSLEER. The CDR3 length is 12 residues. Trimming removed 3 bases from V and 10 bases from J; junction bases left unmatched: 4. CDR3 residues: CASSHGQGIAFF. DNA for the CDR3: TGCGCCAGCAGCCACGGACAGGGAATAGCTTTCTTT.

This clone has a handful of counts. The chain uses TRBV6-5 and TRBJ1-3; TRBD1 aligns across 7 bases. CDR3 size: 16 residues. Trimming took 0 bases from V and 3 from J; bases not matched to a gene: 5. The germline gives CDR1 MNHEY, CDR2 SVGAGI. The CDR3 DNA follows: TGTGCCAGCAGTTACTCGGCAGGGGGTAATGGAAACACCATATATTTT. Amino acids: CASSYSAGGNGNTIYF.

This chain joins TRBV10-3 and TRBJ2-5; possibly TRBD1 for D (5 bases). The end of the DNA fits TRBJ2-7 better, so the J call may be wrong. The CDR3 has 14 amino acids. CDR1 and CDR2 (germline): ENHRY, SYGVKD. The CDR3 DNA follows: TGTGCCATCAGTGAGGGACAAACAACCTACGAGCAGTACTTC. Amino acid sequence: CAISEGQTTYEQYF.

This clone was counted between two and nine times. The chain carries TRBV11-2 and TRBJ1-1, with 9 bases lining up with TRBD1. The CDR3 length is 17 residues. Germline lookup yields CDR1 SGHAT and CDR2 FQNNGV. Losses at the gene ends were 5 bases for V and 2 bases for J; bases not matched to a gene: 12. CDR3 in amino acids: CASSQARGGQGNTEAFF. CDR3 sequence (DNA): TGTGCCAGCAGCCAAGCTAGGGGGGGACAGGGTAACACTGAAGCTTTCTTT.

This clone was seen just once. This chain's CDR3 is CASHLGQSQETQYF. CDR3 DNA: TGCGCCAGCCACCTGGGACAGTCCCAAGAGACCCAGTACTTC. V gene TRBV5-1 combines with J gene TRBJ2-5, with 7 positions matching TRBD1. The CDR3 sequence is 14 residues long. V lost 7 bases and J lost 1; bases outside the gene matches: 7. CDR1 and CDR2 (germline): SGHRS, YFSETQ.

This sequence joins TRBV12-3 or TRBV12-4 and TRBJ1-2; D is perhaps TRBD1 (5 bases). Trimming took off 5 bases at V and 8 bases at J, with 15 bases between the two ends. The CDR3 runs 13 residues. The CDR3 sequence is CASSLSGSEGYTF. DNA for the CDR3: TGTGCCAGCAGTCTTTCAGGGTCGGAGGGCTACACCTTC.

This clone has just one count. The rearrangement joins TRBV7-9 to TRBJ2-5, with TRBD2 matching over 10 bases. This CDR3 contains 15 residues. The germline CDR1 and CDR2 sequences are SEHNR and FQNEAQ (reference sequence). With V trimmed by 1 base and J by 5 bases, 4 bases remained unmatched. The CDR3, as DNA: TGTGCCAGCAGCTTAGGGGCTAGCGGGAGTGAGACCCAGTACTTC. Translation gives CASSLGASGSETQYF.

CDR3 sequence (DNA): TGTGCCAGCAGCATCTGGACAGCCTACGAGCAGTACTTC. This gives the protein CASSIWTAYEQYF. The rearrangement uses TRBV7-2 and TRBJ2-7; D may be TRBD1 (6 bases). V lost 5 bases and J lost 2, with 10 bases in between. Per germline, CDR1 SGHTA and CDR2 FQGNSA. The CDR3 runs to 13 residues.

V usage is TRBV5-6 and J usage is TRBJ2-7, with a tentative D call TRBD2 (5 bases). V lost 5 bases, J lost 4 bases, and 10 bases lay in between. Germline lookup yields CDR1 SGHDT and CDR2 YYEEEE. The CDR3 loop spans 12 amino acids. CDR3 nucleotide sequence: TGTGCCAGCAGTTTCGGGGAATACGAGCAGTACTTC. Its translation is CASSFGEYEQYF.

The chain joins TRBV5-1 to TRBJ2-7, with 7 bases aligning to TRBD1. Germline CDR1 reads SGHRS; CDR2 reads YFSETQ. The CDR3 has 16 residues. V lost 3 bases to trimming and J lost 4 bases; unmatched junction nucleotides: 13. The CDR3 DNA is TGCGCCAGCAGCTATATTAAGGACAGGTTTGATTACGAGCAGTACTTC. It encodes CASSYIKDRFDYEQYF.

V is TRBV6-6 and J is TRBJ2-6; TRBD1 matches at 7 bases. This CDR3 is built from 16 residues. V lost 2 bases, J lost 0 bases, and 1 base stayed unmatched. CDR1 is MNHNY and CDR2 is SVGAGI in the germline V gene (reference sequence). The CDR3 protein is CASSYDRASGANVLTF. In DNA, the CDR3 is TGTGCCAGCAGTTACGACAGGGCCTCTGGGGCCAACGTCCTGACTTTC.